One and the same sample provided the 25 T cell receptor beta chains below, sequenced in a study of cytomegalovirus exposure and HLA in healthy donors. The PCR had 60 Vbeta and 13 Jbeta primers. Data came from immunoSEQ multiplex PCR; TCRdb stores just in-frame clones and leaves some out. This table has some 150,000 clones, 80% appearing once. Sequenced material: PBMCs. These receptor sequences come from a man younger than 40 in good health and CMV-seronegative.

With respect to this clone: Distinct nucleotide sequences in the sample also encode this CDR3. This chain connects TRBV5-4 to TRBJ2-7, with 11 bases lining up with TRBD1. Germline V gene sequence: CDR1 SGHNT, CDR2 YYREEE (reference sequence). The length of the CDR3 is 15 residues. J lost 3 bases, V lost 5 bases, and 7 bases had no gene match. DNA of the CDR3: TGTGCCAGCAGTCTTCCCGGGACAGGGGGCTACGAGCAGTACTTC. This translates into CASSLPGTGGYEQYF. The variable domain in full, completed from reference TRBV5-4 and TRBJ2-7, reads ETGVTQSPTHLIKTRGQQVTLRCSSQSGHNTVSWYQQALGQGPQFIFQYYREEENGRGNFPPRFSGLQFPNYSSELNVNALELDDSALYLCASSLPGTGGYEQYFGPGTRLTVT.

This clone turned up a few times. The chain has TRBV5-1 and TRBJ1-2; D is unclear. The CDR3 contains 13 residues. In germline, CDR1 is SGHRS, CDR2 YFSETQ. V was pared by 3 bases and J by 7 bases, with 13 bases between. CDR3 DNA: TGCGCCAGCAGCTCGGGTTTTGAGGGTGGCTACACCTTC. As protein: CASSSGFEGGYTF. The entire variable domain, with the rest obtained from reference TRBV5-1 and TRBJ1-2, is as follows: KAGVTQTPRYLIKTRGQQVTLSCSPISGHRSVSWYQQTPGQGLQFLFEYFSETQRNKGNFPGRFSGRQFSNSRSEMNVSTLELGDSALYLCASSSGFEGGYTFGSGTRLTVV.

The chain links TRBV14 to TRBJ2-7; 10 bases agree with TRBD2. Germline V gene data show CDR1 as SGHDN and CDR2 as FVKESK. Trimming cost V 1 base and J 6 bases; bases outside gene matches: 6. The CDR3 runs 15 residues. CDR3 protein: CASSQASGRSVEQYF. The CDR3 DNA sequence: TGTGCCAGCAGCCAAGCTAGCGGGAGAAGCGTCGAGCAGTACTTC.

V is TRBV10-2 and J is TRBJ2-1; 7 bases are shared with TRBD2. The CDR3 has 14 amino acids. Per the germline V gene, CDR1 is WSHSY and CDR2 is SAAADI. J lost 4 bases, V lost 3 bases, and 3 bases had no gene match. The CDR3 DNA reads as TGCGCCAGCAGTGAAGAGCGGGAATACAATGAGCAGTTCTTC. This encodes CASSEEREYNEQFF.

The gene calls are TRBV6-1 and TRBJ1-5; D gene unclear. The germline V gene encodes CDR1 MNHNS and CDR2 SASEGT. V lost 1 base, J lost 6 bases, and 10 bases lay in between. This CDR3 spans 14 amino acids. CDR3 in amino acids: CASSEVASGQPQHF. The CDR3 DNA sequence: TGTGCCAGCAGTGAAGTCGCTTCGGGTCAGCCCCAGCATTTT.

The V call is TRBV11-2, the J call TRBJ1-2, with 8 bases that match TRBD1. J gave up 7 bases and V 5 bases, and 15 bases lay outside the gene matches. CDR3 length equals 16 residues. Germline assignment: CDR1 SGHAT and CDR2 FQNNGV. As DNA, the CDR3 is TGTGCCAGCAGCGCACGGGGCGGACAGGGAAGGTTTGGCTACACCTTC. Protein product: CASSARGGQGRFGYTF.

V and J are TRBV6-1 and TRBJ2-7, with a possible D match to TRBD1 (6 bases). Germline V gene data show CDR1 as MNHNS and CDR2 as SASEGT. The CDR3 is 15 amino acids. V was shortened by 4 bases and J by 5 bases, with 18 bases between the two germline ends. DNA of the CDR3: TGTGCCAGCAGTGTTATGGGACACACCTTTGACGAGCAGTACTTC. Protein: CASSVMGHTFDEQYF.

This rearrangement joins TRBV6-1 to TRBJ1-6; tentatively, D is TRBD1 (5 bases). The CDR3 totals 15 residues. The V end lost 10 bases, the J end lost 5 bases, and 18 bases lay between the germline ends. Germline loops: CDR1 MNHNS, CDR2 SASEGT. The CDR3 loop reads CATGRGIADNSPLHF. CDR3 sequence (DNA): TGTGCCACCGGGCGGGGCATAGCGGATAATTCACCCCTCCACTTT.

The chain combines TRBV28 with TRBJ2-7; 10 bases line up with TRBD1. Germline V gene sequence: CDR1 MDHEN, CDR2 SYDVKM. The trim removed 8 bases at V and 5 bases at J, leaving 9 bases unmatched. The CDR3 covers 14 residues. The CDR3 region is CASFPPGQGNEQYF. The CDR3 DNA sequence: TGTGCCAGCTTCCCCCCGGGACAGGGGAACGAGCAGTACTTC.

The chain joins TRBV6-5 to TRBJ2-3; D call uncertain. Trimming pared 2 bases from V and 2 bases from J, leaving 14 bases between. This CDR3 contains 16 residues. Germline V gives CDR1 MNHEY, CDR2 SVGAGI. The CDR3 loop is CASSYDLPSNTDTQYF. The CDR3 DNA sequence: TGTGCCAGCAGTTACGATCTACCTTCAAACACAGATACGCAGTATTTT.

J is TRBJ2-7 and V is TRBV6-6, with 8 bases matching TRBD2. From germline, CDR1 is MNHNY and CDR2 SVGAGI (reference sequence). The CDR3 totals 16 residues. Unmatched junction bases numbered 13, after V lost 6 bases and J lost 3 bases. The CDR3 sequence is CASSPRGIAGHYEQYF. CDR3 DNA: TGTGCCAGCAGCCCCAGGGGAATAGCGGGACACTACGAGCAGTACTTC.

This chain uses TRBV30 with TRBJ1-5; 9 nucleotides line up with TRBD1. V dropped 2 bases and J dropped 4; count of bases not matched to a gene: 9. The length of the CDR3 is 16 residues. CDR1 GTSNPN and CDR2 SVGIG come from the germline V gene (reference sequence). CDR3 in DNA: TGTGCCTGGAGTCCTCCTTGGGACAGGGCAAATCAGCCCCAGCATTTT. Translating it yields CAWSPPWDRANQPQHF. Filled out from reference TRBV30 and TRBJ1-5, the complete variable domain reads SQTIHQWPATLVQPVGSPLSLECTVEGTSNPNLYWYRQAAGRGLQLLFYSVGIGQISSEVPQNLSASRPQDRQFILSSKKLLLSDSGFYLCAWSPPWDRANQPQHFGDGTRLSIL.

The chain uses TRBV5-8 and TRBJ2-3; D perhaps matches TRBD2 (5 bases). Germline CDR1 is SGHTS and CDR2 is YDEGEE. Trimming removed 5 bases from V and 1 base from J, with 17 bases in between. The CDR3 loop spans 16 amino acids. CDR3 DNA: TGTGCCAGCAGTCGCTTGTTTGGGGAGCGCACAGATACGCAGTATTTT. This gives the protein CASSRLFGERTDTQYF.

The V call is TRBV6-4, the J call TRBJ2-2; maybe TRBD2 (5 bases). This CDR3 comprises 15 residues. Trimming took off 4 bases at V and 2 bases at J, with 11 bases between the two ends. Germline CDR1 and CDR2: MRHNA and SNTAGT. The CDR3 spells CASSVLSGNTGELFF. CDR3 coding DNA: TGTGCCAGCAGTGTATTGAGCGGTAACACCGGGGAGCTGTTTTTT.

As to this clone: This sample includes further DNA sequences coding for the same CDR3. The rearrangement links TRBV7-2 to TRBJ1-5; TRBD1 aligns across 7 bases. Trimming took 5 bases from V and 6 from J; bases not matched to a gene: 4. This CDR3 contains 13 residues. Looked up from germline, CDR1 is SGHTA and CDR2 is FQGNSA. The CDR3 spells CASSPDRVQPQHF. The CDR3 DNA sequence: TGTGCCAGCAGCCCAGACAGGGTTCAGCCCCAGCATTTT.

The rearrangement uses TRBV11-3 and TRBJ2-5; D may be TRBD1 (6 bases). The germline V gene has CDR1 SGHNT and CDR2 YENEEA. The CDR3 runs 13 residues. Trimming stripped 3 bases from V and 5 bases from J, with 10 bases between. This CDR3 reads CASSLGDTETQYF. The CDR3 region has the DNA TGTGCCAGCAGCTTGGGGGACACGGAGACCCAGTACTTC.

The rearrangement links TRBV11-2 to TRBJ2-7; 12 bases agree with TRBD2. Germline V gene lookup returns CDR1 SGHAT and CDR2 FQNNGV. J gave up 3 bases and V 5 bases, and 2 bases lay outside the gene matches. CDR3 length: 14 residues. CDR3 in amino acids: CASSLTSGSYEQYF. The CDR3 nucleotides are TGTGCCAGCAGCCTGACTAGCGGGAGCTACGAGCAGTACTTC.

The CDR3 coding sequence is TGCGCCAGCAGGGGGGGTGACAATGGGAGTCATACTGAAGCTTTCTTT. Amino acid sequence: CASRGGDNGSHTEAFF. The rearrangement joins TRBV10-1 to TRBJ1-1, with TRBD1 as a possible D gene (5 bases). Germline CDR1 reads WNHNN; CDR2 reads SYGVQD (reference sequence). Trimming removed 6 bases from V and 5 bases from J, with 22 bases in between. CDR3 size: 16 residues.

This rearrangement joins TRBV28 to TRBJ1-2; TRBD1 aligns across 12 bases. With V trimmed by 6 bases and J by 4 bases, 12 bases remained unmatched. The germline gives CDR1 MDHEN, CDR2 SYDVKM. The CDR3 is made up of 17 amino acids. The CDR3 nucleotides read TGTGCCAGCAGAACCGGGACAGGGGGCATAGTAGGCTATGGCTACACCTTC. Translation gives CASRTGTGGIVGYGYTF.

This chain links TRBV5-1 with TRBJ1-2; the D gene is possibly TRBD1 (5 bases). The CDR3 extends over 14 amino acids. From germline, CDR1 is SGHRS and CDR2 YFSETQ. Trimming cost V 0 bases and J 8 bases, with 14 bases left between them. The CDR3: CASSLEGQPRGYTF. The CDR3 bases are TGCGCCAGCAGCTTGGAGGGGCAGCCCCGGGGCTACACCTTC.

V usage is TRBV7-8 and J usage is TRBJ1-6; 7 bases agree with TRBD1. V dropped 5 bases and J dropped 5; count of bases not matched to a gene: 9. There are 16 residues in the CDR3. Germline V gene data show CDR1 as SGHVS and CDR2 as FQNEAQ. The CDR3 region is CASSPYRDSNNSPLHF. The CDR3 DNA reads as TGTGCCAGCAGCCCCTACCGGGACAGTAATAATTCACCCCTCCACTTT.

The chain combines TRBV5-1 with TRBJ2-3; D not resolved. V gave up 2 bases and J gave up 5 bases, with 12 bases separating them. Per germline, CDR1 SGHRS and CDR2 YFSETQ. The CDR3 covers 14 residues. This CDR3 reads CASSFWRHGDTQYF. The CDR3 nucleotides read TGCGCCAGCAGCTTTTGGCGGCATGGAGATACGCAGTATTTT.

The rearrangement joins TRBV2 to TRBJ2-1; D not certain. The CDR3 is made up of 14 amino acids. V lost 5 bases and J lost 9, with 17 bases in between. In germline, CDR1 is SNHLY, CDR2 FYNNEI. CDR3 in amino acids: CASSRFPEAGEQFF. The CDR3 region has the DNA TGTGCCAGCAGTCGATTTCCCGAGGCCGGTGAGCAGTTCTTC.

V and J are TRBV18 and TRBJ1-4; D may be TRBD1 (5 bases). Trimming took off 0 bases at V and 7 bases at J, with 12 bases between the two ends. The germline V gene encodes CDR1 KGHSH and CDR2 LQKENI. The CDR3 loop spans 15 amino acids. In DNA form, the CDR3 reads TGTGCCAGCTCACCACCGGGCTCCCAGGGTGAAAAACTGTTTTTT. This sequence encodes CASSPPGSQGEKLFF.

This chain connects TRBV29-1 to TRBJ1-3, with D tentatively TRBD1 (5 bases). The CDR3 sequence is 14 residues long. V gave up 3 bases and J gave up 2 bases, with 11 bases separating them. Germline CDR1 SQVTM, CDR2 ANQGSEA. The CDR3 is CSVEVGGAGNTIYF. The CDR3 DNA reads as TGCAGCGTTGAGGTTGGGGGGGCTGGAAACACCATATATTTT.